Listed below are T cell receptor beta chains from one sample, sequenced in a study of molecular identifiers for immune sequencing clone quantification. TCRdb redid the calling of the PCR reads with MiXCR, one entry per CDR3 protein. The table shows 20,000 or so distinct CDR3 sequences, with roughly 22% occurring only once. The sequenced material came from naive CD8+ T cells from blood, with Jurkat cell RNA spiked in. The receptor source for this set is a human donor in good health. Some libraries in this study had Jurkat cell RNA spiked in. Each CDR3 is given with its conserved first and last residue. A D gene is named only where the DNA matches it firmly. A clone size is listed for some rows: how often the clone was seen (once, few, many), or a class if it is expanded.

TRBJ2-7,TRBV11-2,.,16,TRBD2,CASSPRDGTSSYEQYF,TGTGCCAGCAGCCCCCGGGACGGGACTAGCTCCTACGAGCAGTACTTC
TRBJ2-1,TRBV6-6,.,13,.,CASIRSGHNEQFF,TGTGCCAGCATACGCTCAGGGCACAATGAGCAGTTCTTC
TRBJ2-2,TRBV10-3,many,15,TRBD1,CAISGGTVNTGELFF,TGTGCCATCAGTGGAGGGACAGTCAACACCGGGGAGCTGTTTTTT
TRBJ2-1,TRBV7-9,many,16,.,CASSFSDISSYNEQFF,TGTGCCAGCAGCTTTTCGGACATTAGCTCCTACAATGAGCAGTTCTTC
TRBJ2-2,TRBV25-1,medium-sized,15,.,CASSDLDDNTGELFF,TGTGCCAGCAGTGATTTGGACGACAACACCGGGGAGCTGTTTTTT
TRBJ1-1,TRBV9,medium-sized,14,.,CASSVGAVNTEAFF,TGTGCCAGCAGCGTAGGGGCAGTGAACACTGAAGCTTTCTTT
TRBJ1-5,TRBV5-6,.,16,.,CASSLGLSGSNQPQHF,TGTGCCAGCAGCCTCGGTCTGTCGGGGAGCAATCAGCCCCAGCATTTT
TRBJ2-1,TRBV29-1,many,13,TRBD2,CSVAGREGNEQFF,TGCAGCGTTGCGGGGCGGGAGGGGAACGAGCAGTTCTTC
TRBJ2-5,TRBV7-3,many,15,.,CASSLGGWPGETQYF,TGTGCCAGCAGCTTAGGAGGTTGGCCTGGAGAGACCCAGTACTTC
TRBJ2-1,TRBV4-3,many,18,TRBD2,CASSQDIPSGRNYNEQFF,TGCGCCAGCAGCCAAGATATCCCTAGCGGGAGAAACTACAATGAGCAGTTCTTC
TRBJ2-2,TRBV9,medium-sized,15,.,CASRESGFDTGELFF,TGTGCCAGCAGGGAAAGCGGGTTCGACACCGGGGAGCTGTTTTTT
TRBJ1-1,TRBV2,many,14,TRBD1,CASTPTGRGTEAFF,TGTGCCAGCACTCCGACAGGGAGAGGGACTGAAGCTTTCTTT
TRBJ2-4,TRBV12-3/TRBV12-4,many,12,.,CASSKDVNIQYF,TGTGCCAGCAGCAAGGACGTAAACATTCAGTACTTC
TRBJ1-5,TRBV5-1,medium-sized,13,.,CASSLSWGQPQHF,TGCGCCAGCAGCTTGTCCTGGGGTCAGCCCCAGCATTTT
TRBJ1-1,TRBV5-6,many,14,.,CASTPGTLNTEAFF,TGTGCCAGTACGCCCGGGACCCTCAACACTGAAGCTTTCTTT
TRBJ2-7,TRBV6-2/TRBV6-3,many,11,.,CASSWDYEQYF,TGTGCCAGCAGTTGGGACTACGAGCAGTACTTC
TRBJ2-7,TRBV28,many,12,TRBD2,CASSTGGYEQYF,TGTGCCAGCAGTACGGGAGGCTACGAGCAGTACTTC
TRBJ2-1,TRBV4-3,medium-sized,15,.,CASSQDPSSYNEQFF,TGCGCCAGCAGCCAAGATCCTAGCTCCTACAATGAGCAGTTCTTC